This T cell receptor beta chain appears in the sequencing data of a study of CD8 T cells in Susac syndrome. Regarding the study as a whole: It was acknowledged in the study that the number of individuals who were included in its TCR sequencing and HLA analysis was relatively small.

From germline, CDR1 is MNHEY and CDR2 SMNVEV (reference sequence). The CDR3 runs 15 residues. V shed 5 bases and J 7 bases; nucleotides not matched to a gene: 9. Sequencing of TCR beta covered CD8+ and CD4+ T cells obtained from blood. About this clonotype itself: What it binds is unknown.

A quantity of roughly 0.5 to 1 ug RNA underwent reverse transcription using random hexamers. Across 54 Vbeta and 13 Jbeta, TCR beta CDR3 was amplified with immunoSEQ multiplex PCR. MiXCR, run by TCRdb on the immunoSEQ multiplex PCR reads, gives a single entry per CDR3 protein. The sample lists hundreds of thousands of distinct CDR3 sequences, 70% to 90% occurring once. The sample was CD8+ T cells from PBMCs. The TCR comes from a human donor with multiple sclerosis. The chain carries TRBV27 and TRBJ2-1; 9 nucleotides match TRBD2. CDR3 protein: CASSPVAGEGNEQFF. The CDR3 nucleotides are TGTGCCAGCAGTCCCGTAGCGGGAGAAGGGAATGAGCAGTTCTTC.